Below are 29 T cell receptor beta chains sequenced from a single sample in a study of OX40 agonist ivuxolimab in advanced cancers. TCRdb keeps only in-frame clones here, not all; method: immunoSEQ multiplex PCR. This table holds about 40,000 clones, around 85% found once. Sequenced here: CD4+ or CD8+ T cells sorted from blood, sampled in a trial of the OX40 agonist ivuxolimab. Receptors originate from an adult with an advanced solid tumor such as melanoma, head and neck, liver or kidney cancer.

V and J are TRBV7-6 and TRBJ2-3; D possibly matches TRBD1 or TRBD2 (5 bases each). Germline CDR1 reads SGHVS; CDR2 reads FNYEAQ. The ends were cut back, 0 bases at V and 6 bases at J, with 10 bases in the middle. The CDR3 spans 14 residues. This CDR3 reads CASSLAGVVDTQYF. As DNA, the CDR3 is TGTGCCAGCAGCTTAGCGGGGGTGGTGGATACGCAGTATTTT.

V and J are TRBV6-4 and TRBJ1-2; possibly TRBD1 for D (6 bases). The CDR3 runs 16 residues. V was shortened by 6 bases and J by 2 bases, with 19 bases between the two germline ends. Germline V CDR1 and CDR2: MRHNA, SNTAGT. CDR3 protein: CASRRGRRSSNYGYTF. The CDR3 DNA reads TGTGCCAGCAGGAGGGGGAGACGGAGCTCCAACTATGGCTACACCTTC.

The chain links TRBV7-9 to TRBJ2-7; tentatively, D is TRBD2 (5 bases). Germline V lookup: CDR1 SEHNR, CDR2 FQNEAQ (reference sequence). V was cut by 6 bases and J by 2 bases, with 14 bases left in between. The CDR3 length is 14 residues. CDR3 nucleotides: TGTGCCAGCAGTTTTAAGGGAGCTCCCTACGAGCAGTACGTC. The encoded protein is CASSFKGAPYEQYV.

This rearrangement joins TRBV6-6 to TRBJ2-3; D may correspond to TRBD1 or TRBD2 (5 bases each). V lost 0 bases and J 4 bases, leaving 5 bases between the germline ends. Per the germline V gene, CDR1 is MNHNY and CDR2 is SVGAGI (reference sequence). The CDR3 contains 13 residues. The CDR3 DNA reads TGTGCCAGCAGTTACTCGGGGGCAGATACGCAGTATTTT. Protein: CASSYSGADTQYF.

This rearrangement joins TRBV6-1 to TRBJ2-5; TRBD1 matches 8 bases. Germline loops: CDR1 MNHNS, CDR2 SASEGT. The trim removed 0 bases at V and 4 bases at J, leaving 10 bases unmatched. The CDR3 loop spans 17 amino acids. The CDR3 protein is CASSEAPGQGIAETQYF. CDR3 DNA: TGTGCCAGCAGTGAAGCGCCAGGACAGGGCATTGCAGAGACCCAGTACTTC.

The genes are TRBV6-5 and TRBJ2-2, with D hard to call. V gave up 7 bases and J gave up 0 bases, with 9 bases separating them. Germline V gives CDR1 MNHEY, CDR2 SVGAGI. This CDR3 comprises 14 residues. The CDR3 reads CASNAYANTGELFF. The CDR3 region has the DNA TGTGCCAGCAATGCGTACGCGAACACCGGGGAGCTGTTTTTT.

The chain combines TRBV19 with TRBJ1-2, with 8 bases that match TRBD1. The CDR3 contains 12 residues. CDR1 is LNHDA, CDR2 SQIVND, per germline (reference sequence). The V segment lost 6 bases and the J segment 3 bases; nucleotides outside the gene matches: 0. The CDR3 sequence: CASRDRDYGYTF. The CDR3 bases are TGTGCCAGTAGGGACAGGGACTATGGCTACACCTTC.

The chain joins TRBV5-1 to TRBJ1-1; the D is unclear. The V end was cut by 5 bases, the J end by 4 bases, with 15 bases between. The germline V gene encodes CDR1 SGHRS and CDR2 YFSETQ. The CDR3 runs to 14 residues. Written as DNA, the CDR3 is TGCGCCAGCAGTGGAGACTCAGCTCTCACTGAAGCTTTCTTT. Protein sequence: CASSGDSALTEAFF.

The chain recombines TRBV23-1 with TRBJ2-7; the D gene is possibly TRBD2 (6 bases). TRBV23-1 is designated an ORF whose function remains uncertain. This CDR3 is 15 amino acids long. V was shortened by 0 bases and J by 6 bases, with 15 bases between the two germline ends. The CDR3 coding sequence is TGCGCCAGCAGTCAATCGCTCAGGGAGGAGGGCGAGCAGTACGTC. Translating gives CASSQSLREEGEQYV.

The CDR3 region is CASSLPEQYF. The CDR3 region has the DNA TGCGCCAGCAGTTTGCCCGAGCAGTACTTC. V is TRBV10-2 and J is TRBJ2-7, with D unclear. From germline, CDR1 is WSHSY and CDR2 SAAADI. The CDR3 totals 10 residues. V was trimmed by 5 bases and J by 6 bases, leaving 5 bases between them.

The chain is built from TRBV5-1 and TRBJ2-1, with 7 nucleotides matching TRBD1. The CDR3 extends over 17 amino acids. CDR1 is SGHRS and CDR2 is YFSETQ in the germline V gene. V dropped 1 base and J dropped 5; count of bases not matched to a gene: 12. The CDR3 loop is CASSLLMTGIINNEQFF. The DNA for the CDR3 is TGCGCCAGCAGCTTGCTAATGACAGGGATAATTAACAATGAGCAGTTCTTC.

The chain carries TRBV19 and TRBJ1-2; D remains unclear. The CDR3 is 12 residues long. Trimming shortened V by 7 bases and J by 1 base, and 7 bases separated the two germline ends. Germline V gene data show CDR1 as LNHDA and CDR2 as SQIVND (reference sequence). The CDR3 loop reads CASTADNYGYTF. The CDR3 DNA reads TGTGCCAGTACCGCAGATAACTATGGCTACACCTTC.

The rearrangement links TRBV7-3 to TRBJ1-2, with D maybe TRBD1 (6 bases). This CDR3 is 16 amino acids long. Germline V gene lookup returns CDR1 SGHTA and CDR2 FQGTGA. V shed 2 bases and J shed 4 bases, with 17 bases lying between them. The CDR3 reads CASSLGGQGLGYGYTF. In DNA, the CDR3 is TGTGCCAGCAGCTTAGGGGGCCAGGGTCTGGGCTATGGCTACACCTTC. Complete variable domain (other parts from reference TRBV7-3 and TRBJ1-2): GAGVSQTPSNKVTEKGKYVELRCDPISGHTALYWYRQSLGQGPEFLIYFQGTGAADDSGLPNDRFFAVRPEGSVSTLKIQRTERGDSAVYLCASSLGGQGLGYGYTFGSGTRLTVV.

The CDR3 bases are TGTGCCACCAGCAGAGATGAGGAGGGCATGGGCGAGACCCAGTACTTC. This sequence encodes CATSRDEEGMGETQYF. V and J are TRBV15 and TRBJ2-5; a possible D gene is TRBD2 (6 bases). CDR1 LNHNV and CDR2 YYDKDF come from the germline V gene (reference sequence). CDR3 length: 16 residues. Deletions cut 0 bases from V and 5 bases from J, with 16 bases between.

The chain employs TRBV27 and TRBJ2-7; D may be TRBD2 (6 bases). Looked up from germline, CDR1 is MNHEY and CDR2 is SMNVEV (reference sequence). There are 15 residues in the CDR3. V dropped 6 bases and J dropped 3 bases, with 18 bases sitting between them. The DNA for the CDR3 is TGTGCCAGCAGGCGGGACGTGGAAGAGGTCTACGAGCAGTACTTC. Its translation is CASRRDVEEVYEQYF.

This chain links TRBV7-9 with TRBJ1-1, with a weak D call TRBD1 (5 bases). CDR3 length: 13 amino acids. Germline V CDR1 and CDR2: SEHNR, FQNEAQ (reference sequence). The V gene lost 1 base and the J gene lost 5 bases, with 8 bases spanning the gap. CDR3 region: CASSLGGSTEAFF. In DNA, the CDR3 is TGTGCCAGCAGCTTAGGGGGGTCAACTGAAGCTTTCTTT.

The CDR3 coding sequence is TGTGCCAGCAGCCCAAATGGACTAGCGGGAGATCACGAGCAGTACTTC. Amino acids: CASSPNGLAGDHEQYF. The genes are TRBV11-2 and TRBJ2-7, with 13 positions matching TRBD2. Looked up from germline, CDR1 is SGHAT and CDR2 is FQNNGV. This CDR3 comprises 16 residues. Trimming cost V 5 bases and J 5 bases; bases outside gene matches: 9.

This rearrangement joins TRBV11-1 to TRBJ2-3; TRBD1 agrees at 9 bases. Germline lookup yields CDR1 SGHAT and CDR2 FQDESV (reference sequence). The CDR3 covers 16 residues. Trimming at V came to 2 bases and at J to 2 bases, leaving 5 bases not matched to a gene. Here the CDR3 reads CASSLLQGAHTDTQYF. For the CDR3, the DNA is TGTGCCAGCAGCTTACTACAGGGGGCGCACACAGATACGCAGTATTTT.

The chain carries TRBV6-5 and TRBJ2-7; D gene ambiguous. In germline, CDR1 is MNHEY, CDR2 SVGAGI. V lost 6 bases and J 2 bases, leaving 8 bases between the germline ends. The CDR3 is 12 residues long. The CDR3, as DNA: TGTGCCAGCAGGTGGGCCGCCTACGAGCAGTACTTC. Protein: CASRWAAYEQYF.

The genes are TRBV11-2 and TRBJ2-3; a possible D gene is TRBD2 (5 bases). The germline V gene encodes CDR1 SGHAT and CDR2 FQNNGV. V shed 3 bases and J shed 2 bases, with 9 bases lying between them. The CDR3 extends over 14 amino acids. The CDR3 is CASSFGEYTDTQYF. The CDR3 nucleotides read TGTGCCAGCAGCTTCGGGGAATACACAGATACGCAGTATTTT.

The rearrangement joins TRBV5-5 to TRBJ2-7; the D is unclear. The length of the CDR3 is 17 residues. Germline-derived CDR1 and CDR2 are SGHKS and YYEKEE (reference sequence). V gave up 0 bases and J gave up 4 bases, with 20 bases separating them. The CDR3 region has the DNA TGTGCCAGCAGCTTGGATCCGGACCGATCCTCAACTTACGAGCAGTACGTC. This encodes CASSLDPDRSSTYEQYV.

The gene calls are TRBV15 and TRBJ2-5; D is unresolved. Trimming took off 0 bases at V and 5 bases at J, with 10 bases between the two ends. Germline CDR1 LNHNV, CDR2 YYDKDF (reference sequence). This CDR3 is 14 amino acids long. The DNA for the CDR3 is TGTGCCACCAGCAGAGATCGGGTTATGGAGACCCAGTACTTC. It specifies CATSRDRVMETQYF.

The chain couples TRBV4-1 to TRBJ1-1; 9 bases fit TRBD1. This CDR3 comprises 18 residues. V trimming: 4 bases; J trimming: 0 bases; junction bases outside the gene matches: 12. Germline V gene sequence: CDR1 MGHRA, CDR2 YSYEKL. In DNA, the CDR3 is TGCGCCAGCAGCCCCTATACGACAGGGGGAATGATGAACACTGAAGCTTTCTTT. Its translation: CASSPYTTGGMMNTEAFF.

The J gene is TRBJ1-2, the V gene TRBV5-1, with TRBD1 matching over 9 bases. Trimming removed 0 bases from V and 5 bases from J; junction bases left unmatched: 2. There are 14 residues in the CDR3. The germline gives CDR1 SGHRS, CDR2 YFSETQ. CDR3 nucleotides: TGCGCCAGCAGCTTGGCAGGGACAGGGTATGGCTACACCTTC. Its protein product is CASSLAGTGYGYTF.

The genes are TRBV28 and TRBJ1-6; 9 bases are shared with TRBD1. Unmatched junction bases numbered 12, after V lost 6 bases and J lost 0 bases. The CDR3 sequence is 19 residues long. Germline CDR1 MDHEN, CDR2 SYDVKM. The DNA for the CDR3 is TGTGCCAGCAGGGAAAAACAGGGGGCAGGGAGCTCCTATAATTCACCCCTCCACTTT. Its translation is CASREKQGAGSSYNSPLHF. Full variable domain (missing parts from reference TRBV28 and TRBJ1-6): DVKVTQSSRYLVKRTGEKVFLECVQDMDHENMFWYRQDPGLGLRLIYFSYDVKMKEKGDIPEGYSVSREKKERFSLILESASTNQTSMYLCASREKQGAGSSYNSPLHFGNGTRLTVT.

In nucleotides, the CDR3 is TGCGCCAGCAGCCCGGGGACAGGTCAGAACACTGAAGCTTTCTTT. This translates into CASSPGTGQNTEAFF. This chain joins TRBV4-1 and TRBJ1-1, with 8 bases fitting TRBD1. J was trimmed by 1 base and V by 4 bases; bases with no gene match: 5. The V gene's germline CDR1 is MGHRA and CDR2 YSYEKL. The CDR3 runs to 15 residues.

This clone has only a few counts. This chain connects TRBV5-1 to TRBJ1-1; D is ambiguous. Trimming shortened V by 3 bases and J by 8 bases, and 14 bases separated the two germline ends. The CDR3 consists of 13 residues. Germline V gene lookup returns CDR1 SGHRS and CDR2 YFSETQ. The CDR3 region has the DNA TGCGCCAGCAGCTGGGCCTCCTGGAAGGAAGCTTTCTTT. Protein product: CASSWASWKEAFF.

The rearrangement joins TRBV9 to TRBJ1-1, with a weak D call TRBD1 (5 bases). The V end was cut by 0 bases, the J end by 3 bases, with 18 bases between. The V gene's germline CDR1 is SGDLS and CDR2 YYNGEE. This CDR3 contains 17 residues. In DNA, the CDR3 is TGTGCCAGCAGCGTAGGTCAGGGAGGTGTACGTGACACTGAAGCTTTCTTT. It yields the protein CASSVGQGGVRDTEAFF.

The gene calls are TRBV27 and TRBJ1-1; no clear D gene. This CDR3 has 13 residues. V was cut by 3 bases and J by 4 bases, with 9 bases left in between. CDR1 is MNHEY and CDR2 is SMNVEV in the germline V gene (reference sequence). CDR3 sequence reads: CASSLTETTEAFF. As DNA, the CDR3 is TGTGCCAGCAGTTTGACCGAAACCACTGAAGCTTTCTTT.